These 10 T cell receptor beta chains were all obtained from the same sample, sequenced in a study of cytomegalovirus exposure and HLA in healthy donors. PCR employed 60 Vbeta and 13 Jbeta primers. TCRdb keeps only in-frame clones here, not all; method: immunoSEQ multiplex PCR. The sample consists of about 190,000 clones, 81% of them appearing once. The sequenced sample was PBMCs. These receptors all come from a middle-aged man in good health and CMV-seronegative.

This clone has a handful of counts. The chain has TRBV15 and TRBJ2-7, with 7 bases identical to TRBD1. Germline V lookup: CDR1 LNHNV, CDR2 YYDKDF (reference sequence). Germline trimming cut 8 bases from V and 7 bases from J; bases unmatched to any gene: 14. There are 14 residues in the CDR3. CDR3 sequence reads: CATRQGREREEQYF. CDR3 sequence (DNA): TGTGCCACCCGACAGGGCCGAGAGAGGGAGGAGCAGTACTTC.

J is TRBJ2-7 and V is TRBV5-1; 7 nucleotides line up with TRBD1. The germline V gene encodes CDR1 SGHRS and CDR2 YFSETQ. The CDR3 spans 14 residues. The J segment lost 3 bases and the V segment lost 3 bases, leaving 6 bases of the junction unmatched. CDR3 region: CASSSQGVNYEQYF. In DNA form, the CDR3 reads TGCGCCAGCAGCTCCCAGGGGGTGAACTACGAGCAGTACTTC.

The CDR3 protein is CASSLVTGTASEKLFF. CDR3 in DNA: TGTGCCAGCAGTTTGGTGACCGGGACAGCTAGTGAAAAACTGTTTTTT. This chain joins TRBV27 and TRBJ1-4; 7 nucleotides line up with TRBD1. The CDR3 has 16 amino acids. Germline V gives CDR1 MNHEY, CDR2 SMNVEV (reference sequence). The V gene end was trimmed by 3 bases and the J gene end by 7 bases; junction bases not matched to a gene: 11.

V and J are TRBV4-2 and TRBJ2-7; 7 nucleotides line up with TRBD1. The CDR3 runs 14 residues. Germline V CDR1 and CDR2: LGHNA, YNFKEQ. V gave up 6 bases and J gave up 0 bases; unmatched junction bases: 5. The CDR3 sequence: CASRGQPDSYEQYF. The CDR3 DNA follows: TGTGCCAGCAGGGGACAGCCGGACTCCTACGAGCAGTACTTC.

This rearrangement joins TRBV5-6 to TRBJ1-2, with TRBD1 identical over 7 bases. This CDR3 has 11 residues. Per the germline V gene, CDR1 is SGHDT and CDR2 is YYEEEE. The V and J ends lost 4 bases and 10 bases, in that order; junction bases with no gene match: 4. As DNA, the CDR3 is TGTGCCAGCAGCCGGGACAGCCACTACACCTTC. The encoded protein is CASSRDSHYTF. Supplemented by reference TRBV5-6 and TRBJ1-2, the full variable domain reads DAGVTQSPTHLIKTRGQQVTLRCSPKSGHDTVSWYQQALGQGPQFIFQYYEEEERQRGNFPDRFSGHQFPNYSSELNVNALLLGDSALYLCASSRDSHYTFGSGTRLTVV.

This chain links TRBV9 with TRBJ2-7, with 7 positions matching TRBD1. The CDR3 consists of 13 residues. CDR1 and CDR2 from the germline V gene are SGDLS and YYNGEE. J was trimmed by 3 bases and V by 3 bases; bases with no gene match: 3. Here the CDR3 reads CASSEGQHYEQYF. CDR3 nucleotide sequence: TGTGCCAGCAGCGAGGGACAGCACTACGAGCAGTACTTC.

This chain connects TRBV4-1 to TRBJ1-2; 10 positions agree with TRBD1. The V segment lost 0 bases and the J segment 1 base; nucleotides outside the gene matches: 5. The CDR3 runs 17 residues. Germline V gene data show CDR1 as MGHRA and CDR2 as YSYEKL. The CDR3 DNA reads as TGCGCCAGCAGCCAAGATATTGGGGACAGGGGTAACTATGGCTACACCTTC. This codes for CASSQDIGDRGNYGYTF.

The CDR3 DNA is TGTGCCAGCAGCCCAGGCCAGCCCGGACTTACTAACTATGGCTACACCTTC. Its protein is CASSPGQPGLTNYGYTF. V usage is TRBV7-9 and J usage is TRBJ1-2; D not resolved. Germline V lookup: CDR1 SEHNR, CDR2 FQNEAQ (reference sequence). The CDR3 spans 17 residues. V lost 5 bases and J lost 0, with 19 bases in between.

This sequence joins TRBV5-4 and TRBJ1-6; D is perhaps TRBD1 (6 bases). The CDR3 contains 14 residues. Trimming removed 4 bases at V and 13 bases at J, with 18 bases between. Looked up from germline, CDR1 is SGHNT and CDR2 is YYREEE (reference sequence). CDR3 amino acids: CASSLQGTLGPLHF. The CDR3, as DNA: TGTGCCAGCAGCCTTCAGGGGACCTTGGGGCCCCTCCACTTT.

This clone showed up just once. The V gene is TRBV2, the J gene TRBJ2-2; no clear D. The V gene's germline CDR1 is SNHLY and CDR2 FYNNEI. The CDR3 is made up of 13 amino acids. CDR3 coding DNA: TGTGCGGGCAATGATATAGGCTCCGGGGAGCTGTTTTTT. This codes for CAGNDIGSGELFF. Complete variable domain (other parts from reference TRBV2 and TRBJ2-2): EPEVTQTPSHQVTQMGQEVILRCVPISNHLYFYWYRQILGQKVEFLVSFYNNEISEKSEIFDDQFSVERPDGSNFTLKIRSTKLEDSAMYFCAGNDIGSGELFFGEGSRLTVL.